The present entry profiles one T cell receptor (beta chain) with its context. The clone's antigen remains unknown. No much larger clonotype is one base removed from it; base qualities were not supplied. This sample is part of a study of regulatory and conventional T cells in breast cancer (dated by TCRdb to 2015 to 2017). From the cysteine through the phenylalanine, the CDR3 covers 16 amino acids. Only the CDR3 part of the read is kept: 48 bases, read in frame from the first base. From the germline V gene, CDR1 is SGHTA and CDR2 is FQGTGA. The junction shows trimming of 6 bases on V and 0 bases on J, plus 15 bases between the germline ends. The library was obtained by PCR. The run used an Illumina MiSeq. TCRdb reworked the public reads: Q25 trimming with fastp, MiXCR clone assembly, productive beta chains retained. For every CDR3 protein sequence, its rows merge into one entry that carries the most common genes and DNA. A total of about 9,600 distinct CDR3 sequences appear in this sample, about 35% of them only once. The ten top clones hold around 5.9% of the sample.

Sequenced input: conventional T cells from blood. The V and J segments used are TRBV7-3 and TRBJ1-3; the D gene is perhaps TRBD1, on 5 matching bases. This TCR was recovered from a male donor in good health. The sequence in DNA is TGTGCCAGCAGTCCTCTACCGGGGGGCTCTGGAAACACCATATATTTT. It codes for CASSPLPGGSGNTIYF.